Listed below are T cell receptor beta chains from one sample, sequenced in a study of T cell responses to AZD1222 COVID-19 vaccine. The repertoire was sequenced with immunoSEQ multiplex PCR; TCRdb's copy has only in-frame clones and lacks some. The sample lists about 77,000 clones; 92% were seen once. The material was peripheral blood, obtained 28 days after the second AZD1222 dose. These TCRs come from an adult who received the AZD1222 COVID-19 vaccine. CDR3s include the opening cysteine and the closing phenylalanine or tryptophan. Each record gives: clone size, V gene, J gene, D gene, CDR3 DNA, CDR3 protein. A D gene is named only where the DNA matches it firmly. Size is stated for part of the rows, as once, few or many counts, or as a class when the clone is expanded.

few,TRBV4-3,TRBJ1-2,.,TGCGCCAGCAGCCAGGACCAGGGGTTTTTTAACTATGGCTACACCTTC,CASSQDQGFFNYGYTF
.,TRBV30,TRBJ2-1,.,TGTGCCTGGAGTGTTCCGGGCCCCAACTACAATGAGCAGTTCTTC,CAWSVPGPNYNEQFF
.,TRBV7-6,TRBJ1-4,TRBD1,TGTGCCAGCAGCTTAGAGGGGGCTGATGAAAAACTGTTTTTT,CASSLEGADEKLFF
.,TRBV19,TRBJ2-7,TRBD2,TGTGCCAGTAGGAAGACTAGCGGCTTTGGGTACGAGCAGTACTTC,CASRKTSGFGYEQYF
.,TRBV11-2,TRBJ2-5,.,TGTGCCAGCAGCTTAGAGGGTAGCGAAGCGGAGACCCAGTACTTC,CASSLEGSEAETQYF
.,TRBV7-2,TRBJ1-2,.,TGTGCCAGCAGCTTAGCCGGGGCATATGGCTACACCTTC,CASSLAGAYGYTF
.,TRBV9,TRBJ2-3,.,TGTGCCAGCAGCGCCTCCCCGAGAACAGATACGCAGTATTTT,CASSASPRTDTQYF
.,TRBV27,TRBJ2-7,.,TGTGCCAGCAGTCCCGCCCGGCGGGGCTACGAGCAGTACTTC,CASSPARRGYEQYF
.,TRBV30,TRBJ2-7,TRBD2,TGTGCCTGGAGTAGGGGGACTAGCGGGAGCTACGAGCAGTACTTC,CAWSRGTSGSYEQYF
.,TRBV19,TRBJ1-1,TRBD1,TGTGCCAGTATCCCGGGACAGGGGATTCTTAACACTGAAGCTTTCTTT,CASIPGQGILNTEAFF
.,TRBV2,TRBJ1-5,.,TGTGCCAGCAGTGAAAGAACGTCGGGCAATCAGCCCCAGCATTTT,CASSERTSGNQPQHF
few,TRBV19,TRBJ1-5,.,TGTGCCAGTAGTATGAGCGTAGATCAGCCCCAGCATTTT,CASSMSVDQPQHF
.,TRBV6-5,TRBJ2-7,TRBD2,TGTGCCAGCAGTAATCCTAGCGGGAACTACGAGCAGTACTTC,CASSNPSGNYEQYF
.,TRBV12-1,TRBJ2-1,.,TGTGCCAGCAGCTTGGGACAGATGTACAATGAGCAGTTCTTC,CASSLGQMYNEQFF
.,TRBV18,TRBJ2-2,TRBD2,TGTGCCAGCTCTACGGAACGGGGACTAGCGGTCCGGGAGCTGTTTTTT,CASSTERGLAVRELFF
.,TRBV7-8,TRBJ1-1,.,TGTGCCAGCAGCGCGAACACTGAAGCTTTCTTT,CASSANTEAFF
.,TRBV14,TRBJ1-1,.,TGTGCCAGCAGCCAATCGGCTCCGGGTCTGGAAGCTTTCTTT,CASSQSAPGLEAFF
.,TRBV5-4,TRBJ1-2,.,TGTGCCAGCAGCGTAGACAGAGACTATGGCTACACCTTC,CASSVDRDYGYTF
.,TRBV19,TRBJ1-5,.,TGTGCCAGTAGTATAACGACCGCGGGTCAGCCCCAGCATTTT,CASSITTAGQPQHF
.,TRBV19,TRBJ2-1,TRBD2,TGTGCCAGTAGTATTTACAAGGCTAGCGGGGTTTCAAGCTCCTACAATGAGCAGTTCTTC,CASSIYKASGVSSSYNEQFF
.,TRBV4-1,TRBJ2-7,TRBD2,TGCGCCAGCAGCCAAGATACCAGCGGGAGATTCTACGAGCAGTACTTC,CASSQDTSGRFYEQYF
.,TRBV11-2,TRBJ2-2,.,TGTGCCAGCAGCTTAATATCCGCCACCGGGGAGCTGTTTTTT,CASSLISATGELFF
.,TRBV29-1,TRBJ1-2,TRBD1,TGCAGCGGTCTCACAGGGGCCCTCAACTATGGCTACACCTTC,CSGLTGALNYGYTF
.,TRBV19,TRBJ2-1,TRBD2,TGTGCCAGTAGTATAGTTTCTAGCGGGAGCTCCTACAATGAGCAGTTCTTC,CASSIVSSGSSYNEQFF
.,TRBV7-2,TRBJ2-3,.,TGTGCCAGCAGCTCTCGACGGACCAGCACAGATACGCAGTATTTT,CASSSRRTSTDTQYF
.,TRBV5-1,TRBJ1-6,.,TGCGCCAGCAGCTTGGAAAATTCACCCCTCCACTTT,CASSLENSPLHF
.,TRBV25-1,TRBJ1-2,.,TGTGCCAGCAGTGAACTTAGGAATAACTATGGCTACACCTTC,CASSELRNNYGYTF
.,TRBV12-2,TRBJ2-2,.,TGTGCAAGTCGCTCCGGGTCAAGCGAGGACACCGGGGAGCTGTTTTTT,CASRSGSSEDTGELFF
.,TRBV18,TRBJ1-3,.,TGTGCCAGCTCACCAGAACGGATCGGAAACACCATATATTTT,CASSPERIGNTIYF
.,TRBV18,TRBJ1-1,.,TGTGCCAGCTCACCCTCTCGGGTGAACACTGAAGCTTTCTTT,CASSPSRVNTEAFF
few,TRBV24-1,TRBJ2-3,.,TGTGCCACCAGTCGGACGGGGGGCACAGATACGCAGTATTTT,CATSRTGGTDTQYF
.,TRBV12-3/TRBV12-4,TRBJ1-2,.,TGTGCCAGCAGTTTAACGGGGGGAGGAGGCTACACCTTC,CASSLTGGGGYTF
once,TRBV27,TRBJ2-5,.,TGTGCCAGCAGTCGATATACTGGGGTTCAAGAGACCCAGTACTTC,CASSRYTGVQETQYF
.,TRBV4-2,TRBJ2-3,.,TGTGCCAGCAGCCAAGATCTATACCCTTCGTCTGATACGCAGTATTTT,CASSQDLYPSSDTQYF
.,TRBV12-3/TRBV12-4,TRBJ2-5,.,TGTGCCAGCAGTTCCCAAGAGACCCAGTACTTC,CASSSQETQYF
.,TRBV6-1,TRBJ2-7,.,TGTGCCAGCAGTGAAGCTGTCCGAACCTACGAGCAGTACTTC,CASSEAVRTYEQYF
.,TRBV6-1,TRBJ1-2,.,TGTGCCAGCAGTGAAAGCCACTTGGGGGACGGCTACACCTTC,CASSESHLGDGYTF
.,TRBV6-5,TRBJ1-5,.,TGTGCCAGCAAGACAGGTATCTATAGCAATCAGCCCCAGCATTTT,CASKTGIYSNQPQHF
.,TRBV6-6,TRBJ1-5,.,TGTGCCAGCAGGGAGGCGGCAGCATATCAGCCCCAGCATTTT,CASREAAAYQPQHF
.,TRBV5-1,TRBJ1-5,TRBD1,TGCGCCAGCAGCTTAGGCGGGACAGACAATCAGCCCCAGCATTTT,CASSLGGTDNQPQHF
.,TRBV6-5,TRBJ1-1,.,TGTGCCAGCAGTTACGGGCGGTTGAACACTGAAGCTTTCTTT,CASSYGRLNTEAFF
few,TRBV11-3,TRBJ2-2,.,TGTGCCAGCAGCCCGACCGCAGTGGCCGGGGAGCTGTTTTTT,CASSPTAVAGELFF
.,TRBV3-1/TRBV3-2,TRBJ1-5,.,TGTGCCAGCAGCCAAGACAGAATCACTCGGCCCCAGCATTTT,CASSQDRITRPQHF
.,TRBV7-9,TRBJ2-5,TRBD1,TGTGCCAGCAGCCTCACAGGGGAAGAGACCCAGTACTTC,CASSLTGEETQYF